These T cell receptor beta chains were read from a single sample in a study of blood T cell repertoires in COVID-19. Produced via immunoSEQ multiplex PCR; TCRdb's table is partial and in-frame only. The table has under 85,000 clones, 82% seen once. The sequencing input was peripheral blood. The source of these receptors is a man aged 50 to 60 with acute or convalescent COVID-19. CDR3s include the opening cysteine and the closing phenylalanine or tryptophan. D genes are given only for firm matches. The listing skips clone size in some rows; elsewhere it reads once, few, many or a size class.

clone size,V gene,J gene,D gene,CDR3 DNA,CDR3 protein
NA,TRBV5-6,TRBJ1-1,NA,TGTGCCAGCAGCTTGGCCCGGGGGAGGAGCACTGAAGCTTTCTTT,CASSLARGRSTEAFF
NA,TRBV11-2,TRBJ1-1,TRBD1,TGTGCCAGCAGACTGGACAGGGAATACACTGAAGCTTTCTTT,CASRLDREYTEAFF
NA,TRBV5-1,TRBJ1-1,NA,TGCGCCAGCAGCCCAACAGGGAACACTGAAGCTTTCTTT,CASSPTGNTEAFF
NA,TRBV18,TRBJ2-2,NA,TGTGCCAGCTCACCACCTCAGGGTTGGACCGGGGAGCTGTTTTTT,CASSPPQGWTGELFF
once,TRBV7-8,TRBJ1-2,TRBD1,TGTGCCAGCACCTCCCAATTAGTAACGGGACAGATAAACTATGGCTACACCTTC,CASTSQLVTGQINYGYTF
NA,TRBV6-2/TRBV6-3,TRBJ2-6,NA,TGTGCCAGCAGTTACTCAGGGGTTCCTGGGGCCAACGTCCTGACTTTC,CASSYSGVPGANVLTF
NA,TRBV6-5,TRBJ2-2,TRBD2,TGTGCCAGCAGGGCCGGGAGGGACACCGGGGAGCTGTTTTTT,CASRAGRDTGELFF
NA,TRBV5-4,TRBJ1-1,NA,TGTGCCAGCAGCTTGGCGACAGTTCATGAAGCTTTCTTT,CASSLATVHEAFF
NA,TRBV7-2,TRBJ1-2,NA,TGTGCCAGCAGCTTAGGCCCCAGGACGGGGGGCTACACCTTC,CASSLGPRTGGYTF
NA,TRBV4-3,TRBJ2-1,NA,TGCGCCAGCAGCCAAAGCGGTTCGGGAGAGCAGTTCTTC,CASSQSGSGEQFF
NA,TRBV6-2/TRBV6-3,TRBJ2-5,TRBD1,TGTGCCAGCAGCCCTCGACCGCCCACCGGGACAGGGGAGACCCAGTACTTC,CASSPRPPTGTGETQYF
few,TRBV18,TRBJ2-7,NA,TGTGCCAGCTCACCACCTCGGGGTTCCTACGAGCAGTACTTC,CASSPPRGSYEQYF
NA,TRBV30,TRBJ1-1,NA,TGTGCCTGGAGTGTACAATTTGAAGCTTTCTTT,CAWSVQFEAFF
NA,TRBV10-3,TRBJ1-2,NA,TGTGCCATCAGTGAGCGGACAGCTTCTAACTATGGCTACACCTTC,CAISERTASNYGYTF
NA,TRBV5-6,TRBJ1-2,NA,TGTGCCAGCAGTCTCCGTGGGGGTGGACTACTGTACACCTTC,CASSLRGGGLLYTF
NA,TRBV6-5,TRBJ2-5,TRBD2,TGTGCCAGCAGCTTAGCGGGAGTGGAGACCCAGTACTTC,CASSLAGVETQYF
NA,TRBV7-9,TRBJ1-6,TRBD1,TGTGCCAGCAGCTTATCGGACAGGGCTTCACCCCTCCACTTT,CASSLSDRASPLHF